What follows describes a single TCR beta chain. Its antigen target is currently unknown. Per-nucleotide qualities are absent, and no much larger clonotype sits a single base away. The immunoSEQ Assay, which relies on bias-controlled multiplex PCR amplification of genomic DNA, was used to profile TCRbeta CDR3 regions. The study's own analysis went as follows. The absolute abundance of each unique TCRbeta CDR3 region was quantified after sequences were collapsed and filtered. Differential abundance was assessed using a binomial (Fisher-equivalent) model and a beta-binomial model in which time-dependent variance fitted from healthy donors was added. Clones with fewer than 5 combined templates were excluded, and clones with Benjamini-Hochberg FDR below 0.01 were called differentially abundant. In the beta-binomial model, variance was expressed as a function of the total template count across the two samples, in the form v = (b*log(k)+a)^2. Entries here come from immuneACCESS through TCRdb and include only in-frame sequences with V and J called. Some clones fail to appear in such tables; in the studies checked, an unresolved V gene covers under half of the shortfall, and the cause of the remainder is unknown. The V and J calls and clone size were taken over from that table, and D and trimming were inferred from the DNA. The table for this sample lists approximately 110,000 clones; around 89% of them were counted only once. The ten largest clones represent about a sixth of the sample.

According to the germline V gene, CDR1 reads SGHTA and CDR2 reads FQGNSA. V sheds 2 bases and J sheds 0 bases, leaving 6 bases between their ends. From cysteine to phenylalanine, the CDR3 is 14 amino acids long. The DNA shown is the 42-base CDR3, in frame from base 1. During the collection period, no immune events, such as infections, were documented for the healthy donors. Time-dependent variance in a beta-binomial model of T-cell clone differential abundance was calibrated using healthy-donor blood repertoires as a training cohort. The training cohort included around 10 healthy donors, of whom 3 were female and 7 were male. On average the donors were around 39 years old, and their ages spanned about 29 to 64 years. Whole blood, obtained from a commercial supplier, was collected from each healthy donor at three time points spaced approximately 15 days apart. For immunosequencing, genomic DNA was extracted from whole blood that had not been sorted.

The sample is drawn from a study of identifying expanded T cells in peripheral blood (dated by TCRdb to the late 2010s). Turning to the overall study: Technical replicates were generated by sequencing separate aliquots of the same genomic DNA pool, with four replicates compared pairwise. Findings and caveats that apply to the study as a whole: The binomial model flagged approximately 1.2 differentially abundant clones between technical replicates but 15 to 17 over about 2 weeks and around 20 over roughly 4 weeks. The authors expected biological variance in healthy repertoires might increase further over much longer intervals such as months to years. Variance in clone template counts between approximately two-week samples significantly increased with total template count across all healthy donors. Across all healthy-donor time intervals, the beta-binomial model significantly cut both the number of clones called differentially abundant and the false-positive rate.

The receptor was isolated from a person aged 18 to 69 in good health. Sequenced input: blood. Here the chain combines TRBV7-2 and TRBJ2-3; the D gene is unclear. The bases read TGTGCCAGCAGCTTAACCCAGAGCACAGATACGCAGTATTTT. The resulting protein is CASSLTQSTDTQYF.